This T cell receptor (beta chain) was observed in a study of PD-1 blockade in classical Hodgkin lymphoma. Time point reported: cycle 4 day 1 (C4D1), after around six weeks of nivolumab. Relapse after autologous stem cell transplantation occurred in every patient, and brentuximab vedotin exposure varied. By magnetic negative selection, CD4+ T cells were purified from thawed PBMCs. The V and J ends lost 2 bases and 6 bases respectively, with 8 bases between them. The CDR3 consists of 12 residues. Germline V gene data show CDR1 as MNHNS and CDR2 as SASEGT. The data were produced by immunoSEQ multiplex PCR, yet TCRdb's version contains in-frame clones alone and is incomplete. Found here are around 30,000 clones, around 86% of them singletons; the top ten hold over 0.4%.

The chain uses TRBV6-1 and TRBJ2-7; no definite D call. The sequenced sample was CD4+ T cells from blood, obtained before the fourth cycle of nivolumab. The clonotype was recovered from a human donor with classical Hodgkin lymphoma. The CDR3 reads CASSEWYVEQYF. The CDR3 nucleotides read TGTGCCAGCAGTGAATGGTACGTCGAGCAGTACTTC.